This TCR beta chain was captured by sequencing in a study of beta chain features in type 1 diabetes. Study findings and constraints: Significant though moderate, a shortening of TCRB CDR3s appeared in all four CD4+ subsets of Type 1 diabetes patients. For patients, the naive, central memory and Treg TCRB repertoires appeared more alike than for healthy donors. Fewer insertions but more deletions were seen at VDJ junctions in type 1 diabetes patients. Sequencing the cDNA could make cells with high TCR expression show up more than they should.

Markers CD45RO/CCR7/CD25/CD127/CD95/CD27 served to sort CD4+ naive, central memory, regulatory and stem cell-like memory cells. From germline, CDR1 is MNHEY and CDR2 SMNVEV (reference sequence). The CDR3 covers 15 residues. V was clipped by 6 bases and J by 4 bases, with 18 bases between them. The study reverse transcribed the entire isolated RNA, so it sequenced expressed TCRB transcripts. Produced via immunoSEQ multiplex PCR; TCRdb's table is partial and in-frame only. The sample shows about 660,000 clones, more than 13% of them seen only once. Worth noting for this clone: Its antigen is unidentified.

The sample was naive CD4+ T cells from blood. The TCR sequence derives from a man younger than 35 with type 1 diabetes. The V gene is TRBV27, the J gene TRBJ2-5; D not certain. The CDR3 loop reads CASRLVLGGGETQYF. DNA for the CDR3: TGTGCCAGCAGATTAGTGCTCGGCGGCGGAGAGACCCAGTACTTC.